A single sample gave rise to the 6 T cell receptor beta chains below, sequenced in a study of PD-1 blockade in mismatch repair-deficient tumors. Data came from immunoSEQ multiplex PCR; TCRdb stores just in-frame clones and leaves some out. Here the sample spans about 9,800 clones, about 86% being singletons. Time point: roughly 9-day in vitro stimulation with candidate neoantigen peptide 2. Their antigens remain unidentified. Sequencing used cells cultured in vitro, obtained from a patient treated with pembrolizumab. The receptors stem from an adult with mismatch repair-deficient cancer.

This chain joins TRBV14 and TRBJ1-2, with 8 bases that match TRBD1. Trimming took 4 bases from V and 5 from J; bases not matched to a gene: 6. The germline CDR1 and CDR2 sequences are SGHDN and FVKESK. This CDR3 has 14 amino acids. CDR3 in DNA: TGTGCCAGCAGCCGGACAGGGCGAGAGTATGGCTACACCTTC. It specifies CASSRTGREYGYTF.

This chain links TRBV5-6 with TRBJ2-7; D is possibly TRBD1 (5 bases). CDR1 and CDR2 from the germline V gene are SGHDT and YYEEEE. V dropped 2 bases and J dropped 0 bases, with 9 bases sitting between them. The CDR3 is made up of 14 amino acids. CDR3 in amino acids: CASSFGARSYEQYF. DNA for the CDR3: TGTGCCAGCAGCTTTGGGGCGCGCTCCTACGAGCAGTACTTC.

The chain carries TRBV7-9 and TRBJ2-7; D uncertain. Germline lookup yields CDR1 SEHNR and CDR2 FQNEAQ (reference sequence). Trimming left V 2 bases short and J 2 bases short, with 10 bases between. CDR3 length: 14 residues. As DNA, the CDR3 is TGTGCCAGCAGCTTACCGCTAGGCCCCTACGAGCAGTACTTC. This sequence encodes CASSLPLGPYEQYF.

The chain recombines TRBV30 with TRBJ1-2; possibly TRBD1 for D (6 bases). Trimming removed 4 bases at V and 7 bases at J, with 19 bases between. The length of the CDR3 is 14 residues. The germline V gene has CDR1 GTSNPN and CDR2 SVGIG (reference sequence). CDR3 amino acids: CAWTEKGDFRGYTF. CDR3 nucleotide sequence: TGTGCCTGGACCGAAAAGGGGGATTTCCGTGGCTACACCTTC.

This clone was observed once. The chain couples TRBV6-5 to TRBJ2-1; D could derive from TRBD1 or TRBD2 (5 bases each). The CDR3 length is 13 residues. In germline, CDR1 is MNHEY, CDR2 SVGAGI. V lost 5 bases, J lost 10 bases, and 15 bases lay in between. The chain's CDR3 is CASSTGAGREQFF. CDR3 in DNA: TGTGCCAGCAGTACTGGGGCGGGTAGGGAGCAGTTCTTC.

This clone has more than one count but fewer than ten. CDR3 nucleotide sequence: TGCGCCAGCAGCAGAACAGGCAATGAGCAGTTCTTC. Residues: CASSRTGNEQFF. The chain recombines TRBV5-1 with TRBJ2-1, with D possibly TRBD1 on 5 matching bases. Germline values: CDR1 SGHRS, CDR2 YFSETQ. The CDR3 runs to 12 residues. Trimming stripped 4 bases from V and 6 bases from J, with 8 bases between.